The present TCR beta chain was sequenced within a study of T cells in women clearing cervical HPV infection. In the case of this clone: The sequence runs out 3 residues before the end of the CDR3; the remainder is reconstructed from the germline J gene.

TCRdb keeps only in-frame clones here, not all; method: immunoSEQ multiplex PCR. The sample includes around 41,000 clones. This CDR3 has 16 residues. V lost 0 bases to trimming and J lost 2 bases, with 12 bases between them. In germline, CDR1 is SGHRS, CDR2 YFSETQ. Sample: blood buffy coat. The chain couples TRBV5-1 to TRBJ2-1; TRBD2 might be the D (5 bases). This sequence was found in a woman between 18 and 75 years old with a cervical HPV16 infection that either progressed to CIN3+ or cleared (not recorded which). The sequenced part of the CDR3 DNA is TGCGCCAGCAGCTTGGAGGGCACGGGGACCTACAATGAG. Its protein is CASSLEGTGTYNE. The whole CDR3 sequence is CASSLEGTGTYNEQFF. Variable domain in full (rest from reference TRBV5-1 and TRBJ2-1): KAGVTQTPRYLIKTRGQQVTLSCSPISGHRSVSWYQQTPGQGLQFLFEYFSETQRNKGNFPGRFSGRQFSNSRSEMNVSTLELGDSALYLCASSLEGTGTYNEQFFGPGTRLTVL.